This passage covers 12 T cell receptor beta chains from one sample sequenced in a study of shared clonotypes between healthy human individuals. The method was immunoSEQ multiplex PCR; TCRdb's version includes in-frame clones alone and lacks a portion of them. This table has a few hundred thousand clones, about 97% appearing once. Input material: naive CD4+ T cells sorted from blood. Subset: CD45RA+ positively selected. The source is a woman between 25 and 40 years old in good health.

V is TRBV5-6 and J is TRBJ1-1, with D unclear. Germline V lookup: CDR1 SGHDT, CDR2 YYEEEE. Between the trimmed V and J ends, which lost 4 bases and 0 bases, there was a span of 22 bases. CDR3 length: 18 amino acids. DNA for the CDR3: TGTGCCAGCAGCCCGACGGGGATGGGAAACCAAATGAACACTGAAGCTTTCTTT. Its protein is CASSPTGMGNQMNTEAFF.

The J gene is TRBJ2-2, the V gene TRBV27; D is possibly TRBD2 (5 bases). CDR3 length: 16 residues. V lost 6 bases and J 2 bases, leaving 16 bases between the germline ends. Germline V lookup: CDR1 MNHEY, CDR2 SMNVEV (reference sequence). This chain's CDR3 is CASSRQEAVNTGELFF. As DNA, the CDR3 is TGTGCCAGCAGCCGCCAGGAGGCGGTCAACACCGGGGAGCTGTTTTTT.

The CDR3: CASSQPTGGQRDGYTF. CDR3 coding DNA: TGCGCCAGCAGCCAACCGACAGGGGGCCAGAGGGATGGCTACACCTTC. The chain employs TRBV4-1 and TRBJ1-2, with 10 bases identical to TRBD1. Germline CDR1 is MGHRA and CDR2 is YSYEKL. There are 16 residues in the CDR3. V shed 2 bases and J 6 bases; nucleotides not matched to a gene: 9.

This chain connects TRBV14 to TRBJ2-1; D remains ambiguous. This CDR3 has 16 amino acids. CDR1 is SGHDN and CDR2 is FVKESK in the germline V gene. Trimming took off 1 base at V and 2 bases at J, with 12 bases between the two ends. The CDR3 protein is CASSQVKQPAYNEQFF. The CDR3 DNA sequence: TGTGCCAGCAGCCAAGTCAAGCAGCCGGCCTACAATGAGCAGTTCTTC.

The CDR3 DNA is TGTGCCAGCAGTTTAATGGGCGGAACTAACTATGGCTACACCTTC. It is translated as CASSLMGGTNYGYTF. The rearrangement links TRBV27 to TRBJ1-2; no firm D call. CDR1 MNHEY and CDR2 SMNVEV come from the germline V gene (reference sequence). V was shortened by 2 bases and J by 0 bases, with 10 bases between the two germline ends. CDR3 length: 15 amino acids.

CDR3 DNA: TGTGCCATCAAGACAGAGAAGGACACTGAAGCTTTCTTT. It codes for CAIKTEKDTEAFF. The chain uses TRBV27 and TRBJ1-1; TRBD1 is a possible D gene (5 bases). Germline CDR1 MNHEY, CDR2 SMNVEV (reference sequence). The CDR3 extends over 13 amino acids. Trimming removed 10 bases at V and 3 bases at J, with 15 bases between.

Only one count was recorded for this clone. The CDR3 loop reads CASSLTKPRDEQYF. The CDR3 region has the DNA TGTGCCAGCAGCTTAACTAAGCCGAGAGACGAGCAGTACTTC. This rearrangement joins TRBV7-8 to TRBJ2-7; D not resolved. V gave up 2 bases and J gave up 5 bases, with 13 bases separating them. The CDR3 is 14 amino acids. Germline assignment: CDR1 SGHVS and CDR2 FQNEAQ. Based on the CDR3 plus reference TRBV7-8 and TRBJ2-7, the full variable domain is GAGVSQSPRYKVAKRGQDVALRCDPISGHVSLFWYQQALGQGPEFLTYFQNEAQLDKSGLPSDRFFAERPEGSVSTLKIQRTQQEDSAVYLCASSLTKPRDEQYFGPGTRLTVT.

The chain carries TRBV13 and TRBJ2-1; 8 bases line up with TRBD1. There are 18 residues in the CDR3. Germline CDR1 and CDR2: PRHDT and FYEKMQ (reference sequence). V lost 2 bases to trimming and J lost 3 bases; unmatched junction nucleotides: 12. CDR3 sequence: CASSLTGQVAGGYNEQFF. The CDR3 DNA follows: TGTGCCAGCAGCTTAACGGGACAGGTTGCCGGAGGCTACAATGAGCAGTTCTTC.

The chain combines TRBV2 with TRBJ1-2; 7 positions agree with TRBD1. V gave up 4 bases and J gave up 7 bases; unmatched junction bases: 3. The germline gives CDR1 SNHLY, CDR2 FYNNEI. The CDR3 totals 12 residues. CDR3 region: CASSAGGAGYTF. CDR3 DNA: TGTGCCAGCAGTGCAGGGGGTGCTGGCTACACCTTC.

The V call is TRBV2, the J call TRBJ2-3, with 8 bases lining up with TRBD2. Germline V lookup: CDR1 SNHLY, CDR2 FYNNEI. The J segment lost 5 bases and the V segment lost 5 bases, leaving 18 bases of the junction unmatched. The CDR3 extends over 18 amino acids. As DNA, the CDR3 is TGTGCCAGCAGTCCCCCCGTGGGTTTCAGCGCGGGGGGAGATACGCAGTATTTT. As protein: CASSPPVGFSAGGDTQYF.

V gene TRBV5-6 combines with J gene TRBJ2-1, with D uncertain. V was pared by 0 bases and J by 6 bases, with 7 bases between. Germline CDR1 SGHDT, CDR2 YYEEEE. The CDR3 is 13 amino acids. CDR3 amino acids: CASSLGRPNEQFF. CDR3 DNA sequence: TGTGCCAGCAGCTTGGGTAGACCCAATGAGCAGTTCTTC.

The chain employs TRBV7-8 and TRBJ2-1; 15 bases are shared with TRBD2. Losses at the gene ends were 2 bases for V and 8 bases for J; bases not matched to a gene: 10. The germline V gene encodes CDR1 SGHVS and CDR2 FQNEAQ. The CDR3 runs to 18 residues. CDR3 nucleotide sequence: TGTGCCAGCAGCTTAACCCGCTCAGGGACTAGCGGGAGGCATGAGCAGTTCTTC. Amino acids: CASSLTRSGTSGRHEQFF.